This TCR beta chain is drawn from a study of OX40 agonist ivuxolimab in advanced cancers. Germline V gene data show CDR1 as SNHLY and CDR2 as FYNNEI. This CDR3 is 14 amino acids long. The V and J ends lost 7 bases and 7 bases respectively, with 17 bases between them. Baseline, cycle 4 day 1, and cycle 7 day 1 were the blood sampling points. This table comes from immunoSEQ multiplex PCR, and its TCRdb copy is limited to in-frame clones, with some not included. Among 90,000 to 100,000 clones listed, 75% to 90% were seen once. The receptor's source is an adult with an advanced solid tumor such as melanoma, head and neck, liver or kidney cancer. The sample consisted of CD4+ or CD8+ T cells sorted from blood, taken in a trial of the OX40 agonist ivuxolimab. V usage is TRBV2 and J usage is TRBJ2-1, with D possibly being TRBD1 (7 bases). CDR3 bases: TGTGCCAGCAAGGGAGCAGGGGGGAGAAATGAGCAGTTCTTC. Its translation: CASKGAGGRNEQFF.